This is a list of T cell receptor beta chains from one sample in a study of T cells in Graves' hyperthyroidism and ophthalmopathy. Each CDR3 protein is one row after TCRdb ran MiXCR on the multiplex PCR reads. The sample consists of over 200,000 distinct CDR3 sequences, around 16% of them appearing once. Sequences were obtained from blood. These receptors came from a man aged 35-49 years with Graves' hyperthyroidism. Each CDR3 is given with its conserved first and last residue. Fields, in order: clone size, D gene, J gene, V gene, CDR3 DNA, CDR3 protein. D genes are given only for firm matches. Rows may omit the clone size; those that give it use once, few, many or a size class.

NA	NA	TRBJ2-7	TRBV6-1	TGTGCCAGCGGCCAGGGAAGGCCCTACGAGCAGTACTTC	CASGQGRPYEQYF
NA	NA	TRBJ1-6	TRBV28	TGTGCCAGCAGTTTTAAGGTTGGGAATTCACCCCTCCACTTT	CASSFKVGNSPLHF
many	NA	TRBJ1-1	TRBV7-2	TGTGCCAGCACCCCCTCAGGAACGAACACTGAAGCTTTCTTT	CASTPSGTNTEAFF
many	NA	TRBJ1-5	TRBV6-2/TRBV6-3	TGTGCCAGCAGCCTGGGCCTTTATAGCAATCAGCCCCAGCATTTT	CASSLGLYSNQPQHF
NA	TRBD2	TRBJ2-5	TRBV6-2/TRBV6-3	TGTGCCAGCAAACTAGCGGGGGCCGTCGGGATGTACTTC	CASKLAGAVGMYF
NA	NA	TRBJ2-7	TRBV2	TGTGCCAGCAGTGACCGGGACACCTATACCTACGAGCAGTACTTC	CASSDRDTYTYEQYF
many	NA	TRBJ1-5	TRBV2	TGTGCCAGCAGTGGGCCCTATAGCAATCAGCCCCAGCATTTT	CASSGPYSNQPQHF
many	NA	TRBJ2-3	TRBV4-1	TGCGCCAGCAGCCAAGATGGGCGGTCAGATACGCAGTATTTT	CASSQDGRSDTQYF
many	NA	TRBJ1-1	TRBV20-1	TGCAGTGCTGGTTCTATGCGCGGGAACACTGAAGCTTTCTTT	CSAGSMRGNTEAFF
many	NA	TRBJ1-2	TRBV3-1	TGTGCCAGCAGCCAAGACCCCGGGGCGGCCAAACGGGGCTACACCTTC	CASSQDPGAAKRGYTF
few	TRBD1	TRBJ2-3	TRBV6-5	TGTGCCAGCAGTTACGCGGGTTTGGGACAGATGAGCACAGATACGCAGTATTTT	CASSYAGLGQMSTDTQYF
NA	TRBD2	TRBJ2-3	TRBV7-3	TGCGCCAGCAGCCAACGCCAACCTAGCGGGGGGGCCTTTGCCACAGATACGCAGTATTTT	CASSQRQPSGGAFATDTQYF
NA	TRBD2	TRBJ2-7	TRBV6-1	TGTGCCAGCAGTTTCGAATCCGGGACTAGCTCGTTACCTCTGCAGTACTTC	CASSFESGTSSLPLQYF
NA	NA	TRBJ1-1	TRBV28	TGTGCCAGCAGTTTAGGTGAAGTGAACACTGAAGCTTTCTTT	CASSLGEVNTEAFF
many	NA	TRBJ2-5	TRBV3-1	TGTGCCAGCAGCCTCTGGGTAGTGTCCCACCAAGAGACCCAGTACTTC	CASSLWVVSHQETQYF
NA	TRBD1	TRBJ1-2	TRBV6-1	TGTGCCAGCAGGACCCAGGGGGTTGTCTATGGCTACACCTTC	CASRTQGVVYGYTF
many	TRBD2	TRBJ2-7	TRBV20-1	TGCAGTGCTCCCACCGGGACTAGCTACGAGCAGTACTTC	CSAPTGTSYEQYF
many	TRBD1	TRBJ1-1	TRBV7-8	TGTGCCAGCAGCTCCTCGACAGGGGAGAACACTGAAGCTTTCTTT	CASSSSTGENTEAFF
many	TRBD2	TRBJ2-7	TRBV6-2/TRBV6-3	TGTGCCAGCAGTTACAGGCGGGGGGCAACGGGGGAGCAGTACTTC	CASSYRRGATGEQYF
many	TRBD1	TRBJ2-7	TRBV6-5	TGTGCCAGCAGTTACTTTAATCCCCCAGAAGGACAGGCCTCCTACGAGCAGTACTTC	CASSYFNPPEGQASYEQYF
many	NA	TRBJ1-1	TRBV7-9	TGTGCCAGCAGCCGACGGGGGTTGGTGAACACTGAAGCTTTCTTT	CASSRRGLVNTEAFF
many	NA	TRBJ2-1	TRBV7-8	TGTGCCAGCAGCTTCAGTCGCAGGGTAATTTACAATGAGCAGTTCTTC	CASSFSRRVIYNEQFF
NA	TRBD1	TRBJ2-1	TRBV10-1	TGCGCCAGCAGTGAGTGGTCAGGGGGCGGTGAGCAGTTCTTC	CASSEWSGGGEQFF
NA	NA	TRBJ1-5	TRBV15	TGTGCCACCAGCAGTAGAAGACAACATAGCAATCAGCCCCAGCATTTT	CATSSRRQHSNQPQHF
NA	TRBD2	TRBJ2-1	TRBV3-1	TGTGCCAGCAGCATCTCTAGCGGGGGGGCAAATGAGCAGTTCTTC	CASSISSGGANEQFF
NA	NA	TRBJ1-2	TRBV7-9	TGTGCCAGCAGCGGAGCTGCTAACTATGGCTACACCTTC	CASSGAANYGYTF
few	NA	TRBJ1-6	TRBV7-9	TGTGCCAGCAGCTTAGAGAGCAATTCACCCCTCCACTTT	CASSLESNSPLHF
many	NA	TRBJ1-1	TRBV20-1	TGCAGTGCTAGACCTCACGGGCGAAACACTGAAGCTTTCTTT	CSARPHGRNTEAFF
NA	NA	TRBJ2-7	TRBV27	TGTGCCAGCAGTTCGACAGGGACTTCCTACGAGCAGTACTTC	CASSSTGTSYEQYF
few	NA	TRBJ1-5	TRBV10-1	TGCGCCAGCAGTGGAAGTCGGGACCGGGGAGGGCCCCAGCATTTT	CASSGSRDRGGPQHF
many	NA	TRBJ2-7	TRBV7-8	TGTGCCAGCAGCTCCCGGTCCGGCGAGCAGTACTTC	CASSSRSGEQYF
NA	NA	TRBJ2-1	TRBV24-1	TGTGCCACCAGTGTTGGTATTTACAGCAACAATGAGCAGTTCTTC	CATSVGIYSNNEQFF
many	NA	TRBJ1-1	TRBV4-3	TGCGCCAGCAGCTCCGACAGCTTGAACACTGAAGCTTTCTTT	CASSSDSLNTEAFF
NA	NA	TRBJ2-2	TRBV9	TGTGCCAGCAGCGTAGTCCAGGGTGGCACCGGGGAGCTGTTTTTT	CASSVVQGGTGELFF
once	NA	TRBJ2-7	TRBV7-2	TGTGCCAGCAGCTTTATACAGCGCGAGCAGTACTTC	CASSFIQREQYF
many	TRBD1	TRBJ2-3	TRBV29-1	TGCAGCGTTCCCAGGGGGCCAGACACAGATACGCAGTATTTT	CSVPRGPDTDTQYF
many	NA	TRBJ2-1	TRBV5-1	TGCGCCAGCAGCTTAGAGGGGGGAGGCAATGAGCAGTTCTTC	CASSLEGGGNEQFF
many	TRBD1	TRBJ2-7	TRBV2	TGTGCCAGCAGAGTTATCGGGACAGCTATCTACGAGCAGTACTTC	CASRVIGTAIYEQYF
few	NA	TRBJ2-7	TRBV27	TGTGCCAGCAGTTTTGCCAGCCCCTACGAGCAGTACTTC	CASSFASPYEQYF
many	NA	TRBJ1-2	TRBV20-1	TGCAGTGCTAGCTCCGAAGGGGACTATGGCTACACCTTC	CSASSEGDYGYTF
few	NA	TRBJ2-1	TRBV29-1	TGCAGCGCTTACGTTAGTCCCAATGAGCAGTTCTTC	CSAYVSPNEQFF
NA	NA	TRBJ1-6	TRBV12-3/TRBV12-4	TGTGCCAGCAGTTCGGGACGGGGGAGTTCACCCCTCCACTTT	CASSSGRGSSPLHF
many	NA	TRBJ2-3	TRBV28	TGTGCCAGCAAAGCAGGCACAGATACGCAGTATTTT	CASKAGTDTQYF
many	TRBD1	TRBJ2-7	TRBV3-1	TGTGCCAGCAGCCAAGGGACAGGATTCCCCTACGAGCAGTACTTC	CASSQGTGFPYEQYF
many	NA	TRBJ1-2	TRBV7-9	TGTGCCAGCAGCCCAACCGGGACGGGGAACTATGGCTACACCTTC	CASSPTGTGNYGYTF